This T cell receptor beta chain was identified in a study of CD8+ T cells in alopecia areata. General observations from the study: Only a single nonresponder existed, so baseline CD8+ expansion links stay unclear. Scalp lesions, especially in alopecia totalis/universalis, had higher clonality than normal scalp.

A word on this clone: Antigen: not known.

This sample's treatment: oral pan-JAK inhibitor, 5-10 mg twice daily. Cell sorting on a FACSAria was used to separate CD4+ and CD8+ T cells from the PBMCs. V lost 6 bases and J 4 bases, leaving 10 bases between the germline ends. The CDR3 spans 13 residues. CDR1 is MNHNS and CDR2 is SASEGT in the germline V gene. Extraction and reverse transcription of RNA yielded cDNA as the sequencing template. Data came from immunoSEQ multiplex PCR; TCRdb stores just in-frame clones and leaves some out. This table has 250,000 to 350,000 clones, 60% appearing once. The J gene is TRBJ2-1, the V gene TRBV6-1, with D perhaps being TRBD1 or TRBD2 (5 bases each). This receptor was obtained from a human donor with alopecia areata. The sequenced sample was CD4+ T cells sorted from blood, obtained at week 52, from a patient treated with tofacitinib. The CDR3 DNA reads as TGTGCCAGCAGGTTTTGGGGGTACAATGAGCAGTTCTTC. Protein sequence: CASRFWGYNEQFF.